The 5 T cell receptor beta chains below all came from one sample that was sequenced in a study of naive and memory T cell subsets. Treatment of the sample: skin biopsy from PPD injection site in Mantoux-positive individual. An oligonucleotide containing a UMI was ligated to the 3' end of TCR cDNA. The SP2 primer and nested alpha and beta constant region primers amplified ligated cDNA in four rounds. Each CDR3 protein gets one entry after TCRdb re-called the UMI-ligation and nested PCR reads with MiXCR. The sample carries more than 30,000 distinct CDR3 sequences, approximately 10% recorded once. The specimen comprised skin, sampled from a tuberculin skin test site. Source of these receptors: an adult in good health.

The gene calls are TRBV6-2 or TRBV6-3 and TRBJ2-1; 7 bases align to TRBD2. With 7 bases clipped from V and 5 bases from J, the junction kept 11 bases outside the gene matches. Per the germline V gene, CDR1 is MNHEY and CDR2 is SVGEGT. The CDR3 runs to 15 residues. DNA for the CDR3: TGTGCCAGCAACCCAAGCGGGATGGGCAACAATGAGCAGTTCTTC. Its protein product is CASNPSGMGNNEQFF.

This clonotype showed up just a few times. The rearrangement uses TRBV12-3 or TRBV12-4 and TRBJ1-5, with 10 bases fitting TRBD1. The CDR3 spans 16 residues. With V trimmed by 6 bases and J by 4 bases, 9 bases remained unmatched. The CDR3 sequence: CASRPPTGGGNQPQHF. The CDR3, as DNA: TGTGCCAGCAGACCTCCGACAGGGGGCGGGAATCAGCCCCAGCATTTT.

The rearrangement uses TRBV29-1 and TRBJ1-1; D is unclear. V dropped 1 base and J dropped 5 bases, with 11 bases sitting between them. The CDR3 is 13 residues long. Germline CDR1 SQVTM, CDR2 ANQGSEA. CDR3 protein: CSVEGEAGTEAFF. CDR3 bases: TGCAGCGTTGAAGGGGAAGCAGGTACTGAAGCTTTCTTT.

This clonotype was recorded at least ten times. CDR3 DNA: TGTGCCAGCAGCTTAGAACAGTATAATTCACCCCTCCACTTT. Translation gives CASSLEQYNSPLHF. The chain joins TRBV7-9 to TRBJ1-6; no clear D gene. Trimming removed 1 base from V and 4 bases from J, with 5 bases in between. Germline loops: CDR1 SEHNR, CDR2 FQNEAQ (reference sequence). The CDR3 runs 14 residues. Using reference TRBV7-9 and TRBJ1-6 for the parts outside the CDR3, the full variable domain is DTGVSQNPRHKITKRGQNVTFRCDPISEHNRLYWYRQTLGQGPEFLTYFQNEAQLEKSRLLSDRFSAERPKGSFSTLEIQRTEQGDSAMYLCASSLEQYNSPLHFGNGTRLTVT.

This clonotype was found many times. This chain links TRBV6-5 with TRBJ1-1, with TRBD1 matching over 7 bases. There are 13 residues in the CDR3. Germline CDR1 is MNHEY and CDR2 is SVGAGI. Trimming at V came to 2 bases and at J to 7 bases, leaving 4 bases not matched to a gene. CDR3 nucleotide sequence: TGTGCCAGCAGTTACCTGGGACAGTATGAAGCTTTCTTT. This encodes CASSYLGQYEAFF.